This is a list of T cell receptor beta chains from one sample in a study of regulatory T cells in long-lasting Graves disease. TCRdb called the multiplex PCR reads again in MiXCR, with one record for every CDR3 protein. The table lists about 500,000 distinct CDR3 sequences, about 11% of them singletons. These same records also appear under a second study, on T cells in Graves' hyperthyroidism and ophthalmopathy.

Sequences were derived from peripheral blood mononuclear cells (PBMCs), sampled at new diagnosis, from a patient treated with antithyroid drugs. These receptors originate from a young woman with Graves disease. Both conserved end residues are trimmed from each CDR3. Each record gives: J gene, V gene, D gene, clone size, CDR3 protein. A D gene is named only where the DNA matches it firmly. Size is omitted from some rows. Given values are once, few, many or a class for expanded clones.

TRBJ1-6,TRBV4-1,NA,NA,ASSQEQGRSYNSPLH
TRBJ2-1,TRBV15,NA,NA,ATSRDSPAYNEQF
TRBJ1-2,TRBV12-5,NA,few,ASGSTGKGGYT
TRBJ1-5,TRBV14,NA,many,ASSQESGPDSNQPQH
TRBJ2-1,TRBV19,NA,few,ASSRGPNEQF
TRBJ2-3,TRBV4-2,NA,many,ASSQVGGSTDTQY
TRBJ2-7,TRBV5-5,NA,many,ASSLEGVDVLRQY
TRBJ2-7,TRBV5-1,TRBD2,many,ASSLTAGGYEQY
TRBJ1-5,TRBV20-1,TRBD1,NA,SASSRTGRHQPQH
TRBJ2-1,TRBV7-9,TRBD2,many,ASSSASGRKGDEQF
TRBJ2-2,TRBV4-1,TRBD2,many,ASSQGIAGTTGELF
TRBJ2-7,TRBV20-1,NA,NA,SASYQGAKY
TRBJ1-1,TRBV7-9,NA,few,ASSLEGGTQAF
TRBJ2-5,TRBV5-6,NA,many,ASSFRRLQETQY
TRBJ1-2,TRBV9,NA,many,ASSVESYYGYT
TRBJ2-1,TRBV29-1,NA,NA,SGGQGYNEQF
TRBJ2-7,TRBV30,TRBD2,few,AWKGLAGVSYEQY
TRBJ1-2,TRBV30,NA,many,AWNQQLFGYT
TRBJ2-5,TRBV6-2/TRBV6-3,TRBD1,many,ASSTGTGPFNWETQY
TRBJ1-2,TRBV3-1,NA,NA,ASSQVRFSDYGYT
TRBJ2-1,TRBV20-1,NA,few,SARGREIVNEQF
TRBJ1-5,TRBV5-8,TRBD1,NA,ASSSGTGGFQPQH
TRBJ2-1,TRBV15,TRBD2,few,ATSRPGTSGHNEQF
TRBJ1-6,TRBV10-3,NA,many,AISEHRATAPTWSSYNSPLH
TRBJ2-7,TRBV6-2/TRBV6-3,TRBD2,many,ASRSGLANEQY
TRBJ2-3,TRBV27,TRBD2,many,ASSLLAGARDTQY